The 10 T cell receptor beta chains below all came from one sample that was sequenced in a study of T cells after yellow fever vaccination. TCRdb processed the 5' RACE reads anew with MiXCR; each CDR3 protein has one entry. The table has some 200,000 distinct CDR3 sequences, approximately 3% seen once. The specimen was CD4+ T cells sorted from PBMCs, collected 10 days after the yellow fever booster vaccination. These receptors were collected from a man between 18 and 29 years old who received the YFV17D yellow fever vaccine.

About this clonotype: A much larger clone differs by one base, so this may be a read error. V usage is TRBV5-1 and J usage is TRBJ2-3; 10 bases map to TRBD1. This CDR3 contains 10 residues. J was trimmed by 13 bases and V by 10 bases; bases with no gene match: 6. Germline values: CDR1 SGHRS, CDR2 YFSETQ. For the CDR3, the DNA is TGCGCCGGCAACGGGACAGGGGAGTATTTT. This encodes CAGNGTGEYF.

The chain has TRBV7-8 and TRBJ1-1; 11 nucleotides align to TRBD1. The ends lost 5 bases at V and 0 bases at J; junction bases unmatched: 8. The CDR3 extends over 17 amino acids. The germline gives CDR1 SGHVS, CDR2 FQNEAQ. The CDR3 nucleotides are TGTGCCAGCAGCCGAGGGACAGGGGGGATGATGAACACTGAAGCTTTCTTT. Protein product: CASSRGTGGMMNTEAFF.

V usage is TRBV4-1 and J usage is TRBJ2-6; D gene uncertain. The CDR3 runs to 16 residues. Trimming stripped 4 bases from V and 2 bases from J, with 12 bases between. CDR1 and CDR2 (germline): MGHRA, YSYEKL. This CDR3 is CASSPGPRAGANVLTF. In nucleotides, the CDR3 is TGCGCCAGCAGCCCCGGCCCGCGTGCTGGGGCCAACGTCCTGACTTTC.

The V and J genes are TRBV11-2 and TRBJ1-2; a weak D match, TRBD1 (6 bases). The germline V and J ends were trimmed by 6 bases and 0 bases, with 11 bases remaining between them. The CDR3 is made up of 14 amino acids. Germline lookup yields CDR1 SGHAT and CDR2 FQNNGV. This CDR3 reads CASSTGPPNYGYTF. The CDR3 DNA reads TGTGCCAGCAGTACAGGGCCTCCTAACTATGGCTACACCTTC. Complete variable domain (other parts from reference TRBV11-2 and TRBJ1-2): EAGVAQSPRYKIIEKRQSVAFWCNPISGHATLYWYQQILGQGPKLLIQFQNNGVVDDSQLPKDRFSAERLKGVDSTLKIQPAKLEDSAVYLCASSTGPPNYGYTFGSGTRLTVV.

This clonotype has just a few counts. The chain combines TRBV20-1 with TRBJ2-1, with D perhaps matching TRBD2 (5 bases). This CDR3 has 16 amino acids. Trimming removed 3 bases at V and 0 bases at J, with 15 bases between. Germline V CDR1 and CDR2: DFQATT, SNEGSKA (reference sequence). The CDR3 region has the DNA TGCAGTGCTAGGTTCGGGCTAGGAGGCTCCTACAATGAGCAGTTCTTC. It is translated as CSARFGLGGSYNEQFF.

This chain connects TRBV2 to TRBJ1-3, with D unresolved. The CDR3 is 13 amino acids. Germline V gene data show CDR1 as SNHLY and CDR2 as FYNNEI. Trimming removed 8 bases from V and 1 base from J, with 9 bases in between. Written as DNA, the CDR3 is TGTGCCAGCCTTAGGGATTCTGGAAACACCATATATTTT. Translation: CASLRDSGNTIYF.

This clonotype was counted at least ten times. The V gene is TRBV5-1, the J gene TRBJ1-4; D might be TRBD1 (5 bases). Trimming stripped 4 bases from V and 1 base from J, with 8 bases between. Germline loops: CDR1 SGHRS, CDR2 YFSETQ. CDR3 length equals 14 residues. The CDR3 loop reads CASSRGVTNEKLFF. The CDR3 DNA sequence: TGCGCCAGCAGCCGAGGGGTAACTAATGAAAAACTGTTTTTT.

This clonotype was seen at least ten times. DNA of the CDR3: TGTGCCAGCAGCTCCGGAACAGGAGGGGAGACCCAGTACTTC. Protein sequence: CASSSGTGGETQYF. The rearrangement uses TRBV7-6 and TRBJ2-5; D possibly corresponds to TRBD2 (6 bases). The length of the CDR3 is 14 residues. Trimming pared 4 bases from V and 5 bases from J, leaving 14 bases between. Germline CDR1 is SGHVS and CDR2 is FNYEAQ.

This clonotype is judged medium-sized (0.01 to 0.1%). V and J are TRBV5-1 and TRBJ2-3; 9 nucleotides match TRBD1. The CDR3 has 15 residues. Looked up from germline, CDR1 is SGHRS and CDR2 is YFSETQ. Trimming took 1 base from V and 3 from J; bases not matched to a gene: 3. Written as DNA, the CDR3 is TGCGCCAGCAGCTTGATGGACAGGGGAACAGATACGCAGTATTTT. Its protein is CASSLMDRGTDTQYF.

This clonotype was observed many times. This chain links TRBV15 with TRBJ2-6; maybe TRBD1 (5 bases). Looked up from germline, CDR1 is LNHNV and CDR2 is YYDKDF (reference sequence). This CDR3 is built from 17 residues. Trimming shortened V by 0 bases and J by 0 bases, and 9 bases separated the two germline ends. CDR3 protein: CATSRDLGDSGANVLTF. Here the CDR3 DNA reads TGTGCCACCAGCAGAGATCTAGGGGACTCTGGGGCCAACGTCCTGACTTTC.